The rows below give T cell receptor beta chains drawn from one sample of a study of shared clonotypes between healthy human individuals. The table came from immunoSEQ multiplex PCR; TCRdb's copy has only in-frame clones and leaves some out. The sample lists about 2 million clones, approximately 95% occurring once. Input material: naive CD8+ T cells sorted from blood. The source is a man younger than 30 in good health. CDR3s include the opening cysteine and the closing phenylalanine or tryptophan. A D gene is named only where the DNA matches it firmly. Rows may omit the clone size; those that give it use once, few, many or a size class.

J gene: TRBJ2-7
D gene: .
V gene: TRBV27
clone size: .
CDR3 protein: CASSSLLGTGESHEQYF
CDR3 DNA: TGTGCCAGCAGTTCACTCCTGGGGACGGGAGAGTCCCACGAGCAGTACTTC

J gene: TRBJ2-3
D gene: .
V gene: TRBV4-2
clone size: .
CDR3 protein: CASSQEKTVRHTDTQYF
CDR3 DNA: TGTGCCAGCAGCCAGGAAAAGACAGTCCGTCACACAGATACGCAGTATTTT

J gene: TRBJ1-2
D gene: TRBD1
V gene: TRBV2
clone size: once
CDR3 protein: CASSEALPGTGNGYTF
CDR3 DNA: TGTGCCAGCAGTGAAGCGCTTCCCGGGACAGGGAATGGCTACACCTTC

J gene: TRBJ2-1
D gene: .
V gene: TRBV30
clone size: .
CDR3 protein: CAWSHPGSYNEQFF
CDR3 DNA: TGTGCCTGGAGTCATCCGGGCTCCTACAATGAGCAGTTCTTC

J gene: TRBJ2-2
D gene: TRBD2
V gene: TRBV7-9
clone size: once
CDR3 protein: CASSSGPGGVNTGELFF
CDR3 DNA: TGTGCCAGCAGCTCGGGGCCCGGGGGGGTGAACACCGGGGAGCTGTTTTTT

J gene: TRBJ2-1
D gene: .
V gene: TRBV9
clone size: .
CDR3 protein: CASSVYRDYNEQFF
CDR3 DNA: TGTGCCAGCAGCGTATACCGGGACTACAATGAGCAGTTCTTC

J gene: TRBJ2-7
D gene: .
V gene: TRBV27
clone size: .
CDR3 protein: CASGWDTSYEQYF
CDR3 DNA: TGTGCCAGCGGGTGGGACACCTCCTACGAGCAGTACTTC

J gene: TRBJ2-7
D gene: .
V gene: TRBV6-5
clone size: .
CDR3 protein: CASSSAAEQYF
CDR3 DNA: TGTGCCAGCAGTTCCGCGGCCGAGCAGTACTTC

J gene: TRBJ2-7
D gene: .
V gene: TRBV9
clone size: .
CDR3 protein: CASSVAGGSSYEQYF
CDR3 DNA: TGTGCCAGCAGCGTAGCCGGGGGAAGCTCCTACGAGCAGTACTTC

J gene: TRBJ2-7
D gene: TRBD2
V gene: TRBV6-1
clone size: .
CDR3 protein: CATLPVGRGYEQYF
CDR3 DNA: TGTGCCACGCTTCCCGTCGGGCGGGGGTACGAGCAGTACTTC

J gene: TRBJ2-1
D gene: .
V gene: TRBV7-2
clone size: .
CDR3 protein: CASSPSAENNEQFF
CDR3 DNA: TGTGCCAGCAGCCCCTCAGCGGAAAACAATGAGCAGTTCTTC

J gene: TRBJ2-2
D gene: .
V gene: TRBV7-9
clone size: .
CDR3 protein: CASIEGSAGGTGELFF
CDR3 DNA: TGTGCCAGCATTGAAGGGAGTGCCGGGGGCACCGGGGAGCTGTTTTTT

J gene: TRBJ2-7
D gene: TRBD1
V gene: TRBV28
clone size: .
CDR3 protein: CASSSGTGSHEQYF
CDR3 DNA: TGTGCCAGCAGCTCCGGGACAGGGAGTCACGAGCAGTACTTC

J gene: TRBJ2-6
D gene: .
V gene: TRBV6-5
clone size: .
CDR3 protein: CASSWTGANVLTF
CDR3 DNA: TGTGCCAGCAGTTGGACCGGGGCCAACGTCCTGACTTTC

J gene: TRBJ1-2
D gene: .
V gene: TRBV6-5
clone size: .
CDR3 protein: CASSPGPSSGYGYTF
CDR3 DNA: TGTGCCAGCAGTCCGGGACCCTCCTCTGGTTATGGCTACACCTTC

J gene: TRBJ1-6
D gene: .
V gene: TRBV19
clone size: .
CDR3 protein: CASSIEPLSSPLHF
CDR3 DNA: TGTGCCAGTAGTATAGAGCCCCTTTCTTCACCCCTCCACTTT

J gene: TRBJ1-4
D gene: TRBD1
V gene: TRBV27
clone size: .
CDR3 protein: CASTRSGTGGEKLFF
CDR3 DNA: TGTGCCAGCACCAGGTCAGGGACAGGGGGGGAAAAACTGTTTTTT

J gene: TRBJ2-3
D gene: .
V gene: TRBV29-1
clone size: .
CDR3 protein: CSVEGRADTQYF
CDR3 DNA: TGCAGCGTTGAAGGCCGAGCAGATACGCAGTATTTT

J gene: TRBJ2-1
D gene: TRBD2
V gene: TRBV27
clone size: .
CDR3 protein: CASSLGLAGVNEQFF
CDR3 DNA: TGTGCCAGCAGTTTAGGGCTAGCGGGAGTCAATGAGCAGTTCTTC

J gene: TRBJ2-7
D gene: .
V gene: TRBV4-1
clone size: .
CDR3 protein: CASSQDRVTAAYEQYF
CDR3 DNA: TGCGCCAGCAGCCAAGATCGGGTGACAGCGGCCTACGAGCAGTACTTC

J gene: TRBJ2-5
D gene: .
V gene: TRBV7-9
clone size: .
CDR3 protein: CASSPRALRETQYF
CDR3 DNA: TGTGCCAGCAGCCCCCGGGCCCTCAGAGAGACCCAGTACTTC

J gene: TRBJ1-4
D gene: .
V gene: TRBV9
clone size: .
CDR3 protein: CASSQGESNEKLFF
CDR3 DNA: TGTGCCAGCAGCCAAGGGGAATCTAATGAAAAACTGTTTTTT

J gene: TRBJ2-2
D gene: .
V gene: TRBV13
clone size: .
CDR3 protein: CASSLGGAYTGELFF
CDR3 DNA: TGTGCCAGCAGCTTAGGTGGGGCGTACACCGGGGAGCTGTTTTTT

J gene: TRBJ2-7
D gene: .
V gene: TRBV4-3
clone size: once
CDR3 protein: CASSQGTPSSYEQYF
CDR3 DNA: TGCGCCAGCAGCCAGGGGACTCCCAGCTCCTACGAGCAGTACTTC

J gene: TRBJ1-3
D gene: .
V gene: TRBV10-2
clone size: .
CDR3 protein: CASSVRPGLPGIDVSGNTIYF
CDR3 DNA: TGCGCCAGCAGTGTGAGGCCCGGATTGCCAGGGATAGACGTCTCTGGAAACACCATATATTTT

J gene: TRBJ2-7
D gene: TRBD2
V gene: TRBV27
clone size: .
CDR3 protein: CASSRTTSAYEQYF
CDR3 DNA: TGTGCCAGCAGCAGGACGACTAGCGCCTACGAGCAGTACTTC

J gene: TRBJ2-7
D gene: TRBD1
V gene: TRBV4-1
clone size: .
CDR3 protein: CASSQPGTGSYEQYF
CDR3 DNA: TGCGCCAGCAGCCAACCCGGGACAGGCTCCTACGAGCAGTACTTC

J gene: TRBJ2-7
D gene: .
V gene: TRBV5-1
clone size: .
CDR3 protein: CASTGPSSYEQYF
CDR3 DNA: TGCGCCAGCACCGGGCCCTCCTCCTACGAGCAGTACTTC

J gene: TRBJ1-1
D gene: .
V gene: TRBV28
clone size: .
CDR3 protein: CASSFIGETEAFF
CDR3 DNA: TGTGCCAGCAGTTTTATCGGGGAGACTGAAGCTTTCTTT

J gene: TRBJ2-7
D gene: TRBD1
V gene: TRBV27
clone size: .
CDR3 protein: CASSYTGTGGYEQYF
CDR3 DNA: TGTGCCAGCAGCTACACCGGGACAGGGGGCTACGAGCAGTACTTC

J gene: TRBJ2-7
D gene: .
V gene: TRBV4-1
clone size: few
CDR3 protein: CASSQAEGSSEQYF
CDR3 DNA: TGCGCCAGCAGCCAAGCCGAAGGATCGAGCGAGCAGTACTTC

J gene: TRBJ2-2
D gene: .
V gene: TRBV10-3
clone size: .
CDR3 protein: CAIGSSGELFF
CDR3 DNA: TGTGCCATCGGTAGCTCCGGGGAGCTGTTTTTT

J gene: TRBJ1-5
D gene: .
V gene: TRBV4-1
clone size: few
CDR3 protein: CASSQAPALEDQPQHF
CDR3 DNA: TGCGCCAGCAGCCAAGCGCCCGCCCTGGAGGATCAGCCCCAGCATTTT